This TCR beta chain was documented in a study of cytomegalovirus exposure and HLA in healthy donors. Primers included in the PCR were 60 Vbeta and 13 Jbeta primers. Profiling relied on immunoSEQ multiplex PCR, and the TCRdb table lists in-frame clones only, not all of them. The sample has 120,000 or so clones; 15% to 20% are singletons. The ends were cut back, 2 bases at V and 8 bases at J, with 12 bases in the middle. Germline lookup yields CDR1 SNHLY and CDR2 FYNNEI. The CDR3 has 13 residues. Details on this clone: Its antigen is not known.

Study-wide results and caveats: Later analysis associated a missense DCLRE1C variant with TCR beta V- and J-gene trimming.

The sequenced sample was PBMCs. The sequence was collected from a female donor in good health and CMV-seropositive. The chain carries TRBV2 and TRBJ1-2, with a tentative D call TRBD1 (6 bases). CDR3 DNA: TGTGCCAGCAGTGAACGGGGGGCATGGGGCTACACCTTC. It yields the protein CASSERGAWGYTF.